This T cell receptor beta chain is from a study of patients and donors after allogeneic stem cell transplantation. This clonotype was observed a few times. Trimming cost V 4 bases and J 4 bases; bases outside gene matches: 7. The CDR3 sequence is 15 residues long. The germline gives CDR1 LGHDT, CDR2 YNNKEL (reference sequence). MiXCR, applied by TCRdb to the RT-PCR reads, yields one record per CDR3 protein. The sample has tens of thousands of distinct CDR3 sequences, about 5% seen once. The sequence was collected from a human donor who was either an allogeneic HSCT recipient or a stem cell or donor lymphocyte infusion donor (not recorded which). It is not recorded whose cells these are; they may come from a transplant donor. The chain is built from TRBV3-1 and TRBJ2-7; 10 nucleotides line up with TRBD2. The sequenced sample consisted of blood, either unsorted or a sorted T cell fraction (not recorded which). The CDR3 region has the DNA TGTGCCAGCAGCCGCCGGGGACTAGCGACGTACGAGCAGTACTTC. Translated: CASSRRGLATYEQYF.